The clone carrying this T cell receptor (beta chain) was seen more than once but under ten times. Its target is unknown. The data were taken from a study of beta chain features in type 1 diabetes. Study at large: Taken together, all samples contributed 107,917,701 examined sorted cells.

The authors reverse transcribed all of the isolated RNA, so sequencing captured expressed TCRB transcripts. Assay used: immunoSEQ multiplex PCR; TCRdb lists only in-frame clones, some missing. Found here are a few hundred thousand clones, around 25% of them singletons; the top ten hold over 0.01%. Via the markers CD45RO/CCR7/CD25/CD127/CD95/CD27, stem cell-like memory, regulatory, central memory and naive CD4+ cells were sorted. Study-wide results and limits: Here, the possible influence of HLA type (on TCRB rearrangement) remained unresolved. Type 1 diabetes patients showed a moderate but significant shortening of TCRB CDR3s in all four CD4+ subsets. Naive, central memory and Treg TCRB repertoires seemed to resemble each other more closely in patients than they did in healthy donors.

Per germline, CDR1 SQVTM and CDR2 ANQGSEA. Unmatched junction bases numbered 18, after V lost 7 bases and J lost 3 bases. CDR3 length: 17 residues. The sample comprised naive CD4+ T cells from blood. The chain carries TRBV29-1 and TRBJ2-1; 7 bases align to TRBD2. The sequence came from a woman aged 25-40 years with type 1 diabetes. CDR3 DNA sequence: TGCAGCGGTGACCTCTCACCGGCGGGGGAATACTACAATGAGCAGTTCTTC. Its translation is CSGDLSPAGEYYNEQFF.